One and the same sample provided the 17 T cell receptor beta chains below, sequenced in a study of cytomegalovirus exposure and HLA in healthy donors. The PCR ran on 60 Vbeta and 13 Jbeta primers. Profiling relied on immunoSEQ multiplex PCR, and the TCRdb table lists in-frame clones only, not all of them. The data show 110,000 or so clones, 70% to 80% seen once. The sequencing input was PBMCs. The receptor source for this set is a man in his fifties in good health and CMV-seropositive.

The chain has TRBV5-8 and TRBJ1-1; possible D gene TRBD1, 6 bases. CDR1 is SGHTS, CDR2 YDEGEE, per germline. This CDR3 spans 13 amino acids. V was shortened by 5 bases and J by 6 bases, with 14 bases between the two germline ends. The CDR3 protein is CASSERGYSEAFF. CDR3 coding DNA: TGTGCCAGCAGTGAAAGGGGGTACTCTGAAGCTTTCTTT.

The genes are TRBV5-3 and TRBJ2-1, with 10 bases identical to TRBD2. TRBV5-3 is given ORF status, its function remaining uncertain. The V gene end was trimmed by 5 bases and the J gene end by 6 bases; junction bases not matched to a gene: 8. CDR3 size: 15 residues. CDR3 amino acids: CARRSSGSRSNEQFF. The CDR3 coding sequence is TGTGCCAGAAGATCTAGCGGGAGTAGAAGCAATGAGCAGTTCTTC.

The chain joins TRBV28 to TRBJ1-1; weak D call: TRBD1 (6 bases). Germline assignment: CDR1 MDHEN and CDR2 SYDVKM. V lost 5 bases and J 9 bases, leaving 16 bases between the germline ends. The CDR3 length is 13 residues. CDR3 DNA: TGTGCCAGCAGTATCCCACAGGGTGGTAAAGCTTTCTTT. Translation: CASSIPQGGKAFF.

The V call is TRBV27, the J call TRBJ2-1; TRBD2 matches 9 bases. Trimming took 3 bases from V and 6 from J; bases not matched to a gene: 9. The V gene's germline CDR1 is MNHEY and CDR2 SMNVEV (reference sequence). This CDR3 region has 16 residues. The CDR3 DNA is TGTGCCAGCAGTTTCTCTAAGCGGGGGGCCGTCAATGAGCAGTTCTTC. Encoded protein: CASSFSKRGAVNEQFF.

In its sample, this clone was seen once. V is TRBV19 and J is TRBJ1-2; TRBD1 might be the D (5 bases). This CDR3 is 14 amino acids long. V lost 1 base and J lost 4, with 10 bases in between. Germline CDR1 LNHDA, CDR2 SQIVND (reference sequence). The CDR3 DNA follows: TGTGCCAGTAGTATAGTTCAGGGTCCCTATGGCTACACCTTC. This codes for CASSIVQGPYGYTF.

This chain links TRBV6-1 with TRBJ2-5; 10 nucleotides line up with TRBD1. Gene TRBJ2-7 matches the end of the DNA better, so the J call may be wrong. This CDR3 is 13 amino acids long. Germline loops: CDR1 MNHNS, CDR2 SASEGT. CDR3 amino acids: CASIGQGAYEQYF. In DNA, the CDR3 is TGTGCCAGCATCGGACAGGGGGCCTACGAGCAGTACTTC.

This chain connects TRBV29-1 to TRBJ2-1, with a tentative D call TRBD1 (6 bases). Germline V lookup: CDR1 SQVTM, CDR2 ANQGSEA. This CDR3 contains 13 residues. V shed 4 bases and J shed 9 bases, with 16 bases lying between them. The CDR3 protein is CSVGGRGKGEQFF. The CDR3 nucleotides are TGCAGCGTTGGGGGCAGGGGTAAGGGTGAGCAGTTCTTC.

The V call is TRBV6-5, the J call TRBJ2-3; TRBD2 matches at 11 bases. This CDR3 comprises 15 residues. Per germline, CDR1 MNHEY and CDR2 SVGAGI. J gave up 5 bases and V 1 base, and 2 bases lay outside the gene matches. The CDR3 nucleotides are TGTGCCAGCAGTTACTTAGCGGGGGGGCGAGATACGCAGTATTTT. This codes for CASSYLAGGRDTQYF.

V and J are TRBV5-4 and TRBJ2-7, with D perhaps matching TRBD1 (6 bases). From germline, CDR1 is SGHNT and CDR2 YYREEE (reference sequence). This CDR3 contains 17 residues. The germline V and J ends were trimmed by 2 bases and 0 bases, with 18 bases remaining between them. CDR3 region: CASSLGGLGGASYEQYF. CDR3 DNA sequence: TGTGCCAGCAGCTTAGGTGGTCTAGGGGGAGCCTCCTACGAGCAGTACTTC.

The chain recombines TRBV19 with TRBJ2-1; D not resolved. The CDR3 extends over 15 amino acids. The V and J ends lost 7 bases and 2 bases respectively, with 15 bases between them. CDR1 LNHDA and CDR2 SQIVND come from the germline V gene (reference sequence). The CDR3 DNA follows: TGTGCCAGTACCGCCGGGTCTACGCCCTACAATGAGCAGTTCTTC. Translated: CASTAGSTPYNEQFF. The full variable domain, its missing parts supplied by reference TRBV19 and TRBJ2-1, is DGGITQSPKYLFRKEGQNVTLSCEQNLNHDAMYWYRQDPGQGLRLIYYSQIVNDFQKGDIAEGYSVSREKKESFPLTVTSAQKNPTAFYLCASTAGSTPYNEQFFGPGTRLTVL.

In its sample, this clone was seen once. This chain connects TRBV2 to TRBJ1-1, with D possibly being TRBD1 (6 bases). Germline V gene lookup returns CDR1 SNHLY and CDR2 FYNNEI. This CDR3 is 14 amino acids long. Trimming stripped 4 bases from V and 7 bases from J, with 16 bases between. The CDR3 spells CASSGGGPRGEAFF. In DNA form, the CDR3 reads TGTGCCAGCAGTGGGGGGGGGCCAAGGGGTGAAGCTTTCTTT.

V is TRBV27 and J is TRBJ2-5; 14 positions match TRBD2. V gave up 5 bases and J gave up 5 bases; unmatched junction bases: 10. There are 17 residues in the CDR3. Looked up from germline, CDR1 is MNHEY and CDR2 is SMNVEV (reference sequence). The CDR3 nucleotides are TGTGCCAGCAGTATCCTTTCGACTAGCGGGGGGGCGGAGACCCAGTACTTC. Translating it yields CASSILSTSGGAETQYF.

The V gene is TRBV6-5, the J gene TRBJ2-7; 9 bases match TRBD2. Germline lookup yields CDR1 MNHEY and CDR2 SVGAGI. The CDR3 length is 14 residues. The junction had 2 bases not matched to a gene; V was cut back by 1 base and J by 4 bases. The CDR3 DNA reads as TGTGCCAGCAGTTACTTTAGCGGGAGTTACGAGCAGTACTTC. This codes for CASSYFSGSYEQYF.

The CDR3 bases are TGTGCCATCAGTGATTCCGGGACAGGGGCGGATAATTCACCCCTCCACTTT. Protein: CAISDSGTGADNSPLHF. The J gene is TRBJ1-6, the V gene TRBV10-3; TRBD1 matches at 10 bases. This CDR3 is 17 amino acids long. Trimming at V came to 3 bases and at J to 5 bases, leaving 7 bases not matched to a gene. Germline CDR1 ENHRY, CDR2 SYGVKD.

This clone has only one observation. The chain combines TRBV5-1 with TRBJ1-1, with 8 bases lining up with TRBD1. V gave up 1 base and J gave up 6 bases; unmatched junction bases: 11. The CDR3 is 16 amino acids. CDR1 is SGHRS and CDR2 is YFSETQ in the germline V gene. Written as DNA, the CDR3 is TGCGCCAGCAGCTTGCCAGGCACAGGGGGTAGGGCTGAAGCTTTCTTT. Translation gives CASSLPGTGGRAEAFF.

CDR3 DNA sequence: TGTGCCAGTAGCGAGGGACCGGGACAGGGGACACAGGGGAATCAGCCCCAGCATTTT. Residues: CASSEGPGQGTQGNQPQHF. The V and J genes are TRBV19 and TRBJ1-5; 10 bases are a match to TRBD1. This CDR3 comprises 19 residues. The ends lost 6 bases at V and 4 bases at J; junction bases unmatched: 18. CDR1 and CDR2 from the germline V gene are LNHDA and SQIVND (reference sequence).

V and J are TRBV25-1 and TRBJ2-7; possibly TRBD1 for D (5 bases). Trimming removed 3 bases from V and 2 bases from J, with 11 bases in between. Germline CDR1 MGHDK, CDR2 SYGVNS. This CDR3 is built from 14 residues. For the CDR3, the DNA is TGTGCCAGCAGTGACTCGACAGAGGCCTACGAGCAGTACTTC. Amino acids: CASSDSTEAYEQYF.